This TCR beta chain is drawn from a study of CD8+CD57+ T cells in acquired aplastic anemia. In its sample, this clonotype was seen many times. Template material for TCR beta VDJ and CDR3 profiling consisted of genomic DNA. TCRdb itself ran the reads through MiXCR, one entry per CDR3 protein. The repertoire holds 100,000 to 120,000 distinct CDR3 sequences, with approximately 48% as singletons. This CDR3 has 16 residues. Germline lookup yields CDR1 SGHAT and CDR2 FQNNGV. V dropped 5 bases and J dropped 7; count of bases not matched to a gene: 16. The rearrangement uses TRBV11-2 and TRBJ2-7; TRBD2 matches 8 bases. Sequencing input: sorted CD4+, CD8+, or CD8+CD57+ T cells (not recorded which) from PBMCs. The sequence derives from a human donor in good health, serving as a control. CDR3 nucleotide sequence: TGTGCCAGCAGCGTCGCCGGGACTAGTGCGCTCGGGGAGCAGTACTTC. The encoded protein is CASSVAGTSALGEQYF.